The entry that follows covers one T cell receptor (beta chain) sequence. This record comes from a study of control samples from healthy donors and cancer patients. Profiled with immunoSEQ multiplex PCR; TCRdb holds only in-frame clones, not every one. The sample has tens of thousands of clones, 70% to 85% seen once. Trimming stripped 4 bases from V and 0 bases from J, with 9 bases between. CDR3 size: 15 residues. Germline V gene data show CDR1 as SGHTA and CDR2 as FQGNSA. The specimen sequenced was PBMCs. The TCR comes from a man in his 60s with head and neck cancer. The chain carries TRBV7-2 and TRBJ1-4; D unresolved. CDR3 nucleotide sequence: TGTGCCAGCAGCTCTATATTGGCAACTAATGAAAAACTGTTTTTT. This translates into CASSSILATNEKLFF.